This TCR beta chain was sequenced during a study of T cells after yellow fever vaccination. V shed 7 bases, J shed 6 bases, and the junction held 8 bases outside the gene matches. The CDR3 has 15 residues. Template switching by 5'RACE produced TCR cDNA, adding a universal primer site and UMIs. TCRdb reprocessed the 5' RACE reads via MiXCR and lists one record per CDR3 protein. The sample holds 250,000 or so distinct CDR3 sequences, roughly 4% seen once. Turning to this clonotype: Its matching antigen is unknown.

Broader study findings: There was a possibility that FACS-sorted repertoires contained abundant clonotypes contaminating from the bulk population. Most primary-vaccination clones reappeared after the booster (less than 98% CD4, around 88% CD8).

The clonotype was recovered from a man aged 18 to 29 who received the YFV17D yellow fever vaccine. This material consisted of PBMCs, taken 15 days after the yellow fever booster vaccination. This chain joins TRBV12-3 or TRBV12-4 and TRBJ2-2; 10 nucleotides match TRBD1. The CDR3 loop reads CASNFRDRGPGELFF. In DNA form, the CDR3 reads TGTGCCAGCAATTTCCGGGACAGGGGCCCCGGGGAGCTGTTTTTT.